Below, 15 T cell receptor beta chains from the same sample are listed, as sequenced in a study of T cell responses to AZD1222 COVID-19 vaccine. Sequencing used immunoSEQ multiplex PCR; TCRdb keeps in-frame clones, though not all of them. The data hold about 160,000 clones, with 80% to 90% observed a single time. Sequenced here: peripheral blood, sampled on day 0 of AZD1222 vaccination. The receptors were gathered from an adult in good health.

The chain carries TRBV21-1 and TRBJ1-4. TRBV21-1 is shown as a pseudogene. CDR3 length: 15 amino acids. CDR3: CASSPQRSLSEKLFF. CDR3 coding DNA: TGTGCCAGCAGCCCTCAGAGGAGTCTGAGCGAAAAACTGTTTTTT.

This sequence joins TRBV5-1 and TRBJ1-1; weak D call: TRBD1 (6 bases). The germline V gene encodes CDR1 SGHRS and CDR2 YFSETQ. The CDR3 contains 13 residues. V was pared by 6 bases and J by 2 bases, with 11 bases between. CDR3 coding DNA: TGCGCCAGCACCGAACAGGGTAACACTGAAGCTTTCTTT. It translates to CASTEQGNTEAFF.

The chain links TRBV6-5 to TRBJ2-7; possibly TRBD1 for D (6 bases). The V and J ends lost 0 bases and 3 bases respectively, with 12 bases between them. In germline, CDR1 is MNHEY, CDR2 SVGAGI. This CDR3 has 15 amino acids. The CDR3 spells CASSYSARGGYEQYF. CDR3 in DNA: TGTGCCAGCAGTTACTCGGCCAGGGGTGGCTACGAGCAGTACTTC.

For this clone: One end of the junction varies from germline; a read error may be responsible. The chain joins TRBV11-2 to TRBJ1-6; 8 bases are shared with TRBD1. This CDR3 has 16 residues. CDR1 SGHAT and CDR2 FQNNGV come from the germline V gene. The CDR3 loop reads CASTLAPRGLNSPLHF. In DNA form, the CDR3 reads TGTGCCAGCACCTTAGCCCCCAGGGGGCTGAATTCACCCCTCCACTTT.

This sequence joins TRBV6-5 and TRBJ2-7; possible D gene TRBD2, 5 bases. The CDR3 covers 14 residues. CDR1 and CDR2 from the germline V gene are MNHEY and SVGAGI. The germline V and J ends were trimmed by 3 bases and 2 bases, with 11 bases remaining between them. CDR3 in amino acids: CASSYAAEPYEQYF. CDR3 coding DNA: TGTGCCAGCAGTTATGCAGCGGAACCCTACGAGCAGTACTTC.

The chain carries TRBV6-5 and TRBJ2-1; 14 bases agree with TRBD2. Trimming took 4 bases from V and 7 from J; bases not matched to a gene: 3. Germline CDR1 reads MNHEY; CDR2 reads SVGAGI. The CDR3 covers 15 residues. The CDR3, as DNA: TGTGCCAGCAGTTCCGGGACTAGCGGGAGAAATGAGCAGTTCTTC. This codes for CASSSGTSGRNEQFF.

This clone was found once. The V gene is TRBV11-3, the J gene TRBJ2-1, with 9 bases fitting TRBD2. The V segment lost 5 bases and the J segment 1 base; nucleotides outside the gene matches: 3. The CDR3 has 15 residues. Germline CDR1 is SGHNT and CDR2 is YENEEA. Here the CDR3 reads CASSPGLASYNEQFF. CDR3 in DNA: TGTGCCAGCAGCCCCGGACTAGCGTCCTACAATGAGCAGTTCTTC.

In its sample, this clone was seen once. The rearrangement joins TRBV2 to TRBJ1-1, with TRBD1 identical over 8 bases. The CDR3 is 15 amino acids. V gave up 5 bases and J gave up 1 base; unmatched junction bases: 6. Germline V gives CDR1 SNHLY, CDR2 FYNNEI. CDR3 DNA: TGTGCCAGCAGTCCAGACAGGGGATGGAACACTGAAGCTTTCTTT. This sequence encodes CASSPDRGWNTEAFF.

This chain uses TRBV4-2 with TRBJ2-2; TRBD2 matches 8 bases. The CDR3 consists of 16 residues. The V gene end was trimmed by 4 bases and the J gene end by 2 bases; junction bases not matched to a gene: 6. Germline values: CDR1 LGHNA, CDR2 YNFKEQ. The CDR3 here is CASSPYGGANTGELFF. CDR3 bases: TGTGCCAGCAGCCCGTACGGGGGGGCCAACACCGGGGAGCTGTTTTTT.

The chain carries TRBV28 and TRBJ2-3, with 7 nucleotides matching TRBD2. Germline V gene lookup returns CDR1 MDHEN and CDR2 SYDVKM. With V trimmed by 11 bases and J by 0 bases, 8 bases remained unmatched. The CDR3 totals 14 residues. CDR3 bases: TGTGCCGCGCGCCCGGGAGGAAGCACAGATACGCAGTATTTT. Protein sequence: CAARPGGSTDTQYF.

The chain is built from TRBV6-4 and TRBJ2-7; D is possibly TRBD2 (6 bases). The V end lost 5 bases, the J end lost 7 bases, and 21 bases lay between the germline ends. The germline CDR1 and CDR2 sequences are MRHNA and SNTAGT. The CDR3 runs 15 residues. This CDR3 reads CASSPMGGDAKEQYF. CDR3 sequence (DNA): TGTGCCAGCAGTCCTATGGGGGGAGATGCCAAAGAGCAGTACTTC.

This sequence joins TRBV4-2 and TRBJ2-3; D is uncertain. Trimming removed 4 bases at V and 4 bases at J, with 12 bases between. Germline CDR1 and CDR2: LGHNA and YNFKEQ. The length of the CDR3 is 14 residues. The DNA of the CDR3 is TGTGCCAGCAGCCCCCGACTTTTATCAGATACGCAGTATTTT. Its protein is CASSPRLLSDTQYF.

As concerns this clone: This sample also contains other DNA sequences that code for the same CDR3. This chain links TRBV6-2 or TRBV6-3 with TRBJ1-1; D is unresolved. Trimming pared 3 bases from V and 2 bases from J, leaving 7 bases between. The CDR3 has 13 amino acids. Per germline, CDR1 MNHEY and CDR2 SVGEGT. CDR3 nucleotide sequence: TGTGCCAGCAGTTATAGTAGAAACACTGAAGCTTTCTTT. This sequence encodes CASSYSRNTEAFF.

The rearrangement links TRBV7-3 to TRBJ1-2; D might be TRBD1 (5 bases). V lost 5 bases, J lost 7 bases, and 14 bases lay in between. CDR1 and CDR2 from the germline V gene are SGHTA and FQGTGA. This CDR3 region has 13 residues. The chain's CDR3 is CASSHSGDRGYTF. CDR3 in DNA: TGTGCCAGCAGCCACTCGGGGGATCGTGGCTACACCTTC.

CDR3 in DNA: TGTGCCAGCAGTTCCCCCGGGTTCGGCTACACCTTC. Encoded protein: CASSSPGFGYTF. J is TRBJ1-2 and V is TRBV6-2 or TRBV6-3; D remains unclear. Trimming removed 4 bases at V and 8 bases at J, with 11 bases between. Germline assignment: CDR1 MNHEY and CDR2 SVGEGT. The CDR3 covers 12 residues.